Following are 19 T cell receptor beta chains from one sample sequenced in a study of blood T cell repertoires in COVID-19. Profiled with immunoSEQ multiplex PCR; TCRdb holds only in-frame clones, not every one. Among 150,000 to 200,000 clones listed, more than 75% were seen once. The sequenced sample was peripheral blood. The receptors originated from a human donor in a cohort sampled during active COVID-19.

This clone was seen a single time. The chain is built from TRBV15 and TRBJ2-7; 10 nucleotides align to TRBD1. Looked up from germline, CDR1 is LNHNV and CDR2 is YYDKDF (reference sequence). The CDR3 spans 14 residues. Unmatched junction bases numbered 2, after V lost 3 bases and J lost 3 bases. The DNA of the CDR3 is TGTGCCACCAGCAGGGGACAGGGGATCTACGAGCAGTACTTC. It encodes CATSRGQGIYEQYF.

The V gene is TRBV27, the J gene TRBJ1-2; D possibly corresponds to TRBD1 (5 bases). CDR1 and CDR2 from the germline V gene are MNHEY and SMNVEV (reference sequence). V lost 5 bases and J 4 bases, leaving 11 bases between the germline ends. CDR3 size: 13 residues. DNA of the CDR3: TGTGCCAGCAGTCCAGGGCAGGGCTATGGCTACACCTTC. Its translation is CASSPGQGYGYTF.

The chain has TRBV5-6 and TRBJ2-7; 7 bases align to TRBD1. The germline CDR1 and CDR2 sequences are SGHDT and YYEEEE. Trimming took 1 base from V and 3 from J; bases not matched to a gene: 4. CDR3 length: 14 amino acids. The CDR3 loop reads CASSLTGEVYEQYF. CDR3 bases: TGTGCCAGCAGCTTGACAGGGGAAGTCTACGAGCAGTACTTC.

The J gene is TRBJ1-1, the V gene TRBV19; tentatively, D is TRBD1 (5 bases). Trimming left V 3 bases short and J 8 bases short, with 22 bases between. The CDR3 spans 16 residues. Germline loops: CDR1 LNHDA, CDR2 SQIVND (reference sequence). The CDR3, as DNA: TGTGCCAGTAGTATCGTCGGAGGGGCTAGCGCTGAGGAAGCTTTCTTT. Amino acid sequence: CASSIVGGASAEEAFF.

The chain uses TRBV10-2 and TRBJ1-1, with D possibly being TRBD1 (5 bases). Germline V CDR1 and CDR2: WSHSY, SAAADI. This CDR3 spans 13 amino acids. Between the trimmed V and J ends, which lost 2 bases and 4 bases, there was a span of 8 bases. CDR3 sequence reads: CASSEQGGTEAFF. DNA for the CDR3: TGCGCCAGCAGTGAGCAGGGTGGCACTGAAGCTTTCTTT.

The chain recombines TRBV7-2 with TRBJ2-7; perhaps TRBD1 as D (5 bases). Trimming took 5 bases from V and 6 from J, leaving 14 bases between them. The length of the CDR3 is 13 residues. Germline V gives CDR1 SGHTA, CDR2 FQGNSA. CDR3 protein: CASSLTRVGEQYF. In nucleotides, the CDR3 is TGTGCCAGCAGCCTCACCAGGGTGGGCGAGCAGTACTTC. Drawing the rest from reference TRBV7-2 and TRBJ2-7, the complete variable domain is GAGVSQSPSNKVTEKGKDVELRCDPISGHTALYWYRQSLGQGLEFLIYFQGNSAPDKSGLPSDRFSAERTGGSVSTLTIQRTQQEDSAVYLCASSLTRVGEQYFGPGTRLTVT.

V and J are TRBV19 and TRBJ2-2; D is unclear. The CDR3 runs 13 residues. Germline loops: CDR1 LNHDA, CDR2 SQIVND (reference sequence). V lost 7 bases and J 0 bases, leaving 6 bases between the germline ends. The CDR3 bases are TGTGCCAGTAACACAGCGAACACCGGGGAGCTGTTTTTT. This sequence encodes CASNTANTGELFF.

The chain employs TRBV5-1 and TRBJ2-1; 7 bases are a match to TRBD2. CDR3 length: 15 residues. V gave up 6 bases and J gave up 8 bases; unmatched junction bases: 14. CDR1 is SGHRS and CDR2 is YFSETQ in the germline V gene. Here the CDR3 reads CASKVMPGGGDEQFF. CDR3 DNA sequence: TGCGCCAGCAAGGTCATGCCGGGGGGAGGTGATGAGCAGTTCTTC.

J is TRBJ1-1 and V is TRBV29-1; D gene uncertain. This CDR3 has 13 amino acids. Germline V gene sequence: CDR1 SQVTM, CDR2 ANQGSEA. V was clipped by 4 bases and J by 0 bases, with 9 bases between them. The CDR3 region has the DNA TGCAGCGTTGTGCGAGGATTGAACACTGAAGCTTTCTTT. Amino acids: CSVVRGLNTEAFF.

The chain recombines TRBV3-1 (or the pseudogene TRBV3-2) with TRBJ1-5; 7 bases fit TRBD1. Trimming removed 4 bases from V and 1 base from J; junction bases left unmatched: 4. This CDR3 region has 15 residues. The germline V gene has CDR1 LGHDT and CDR2 YNNKEL (reference sequence). DNA of the CDR3: TGTGCCAGCAGCCCAGGAGGGGGCAGCAATCAGCCCCAGCATTTT. It is translated as CASSPGGGSNQPQHF.

Here the CDR3 DNA reads TGCAGCGTTGTTTGGGGGGGGGCCACTGAAGCTTTCTTT. It is translated as CSVVWGGATEAFF. The chain recombines TRBV29-1 with TRBJ1-1; a weak D match, TRBD1 (6 bases). CDR3 length equals 13 residues. The germline V gene has CDR1 SQVTM and CDR2 ANQGSEA. V was shortened by 4 bases and J by 4 bases, with 13 bases between the two germline ends.

V gene TRBV11-2 combines with J gene TRBJ1-2; 8 bases line up with TRBD1. The CDR3 consists of 14 residues. From germline, CDR1 is SGHAT and CDR2 FQNNGV. The junction had 10 bases not matched to a gene; V was cut back by 8 bases and J by 5 bases. The CDR3 DNA sequence: TGTGCCAGCGGTCCGGGACAGGCGCTTTATGGCTACACCTTC. It encodes CASGPGQALYGYTF.

The chain has TRBV5-1 and TRBJ2-7; D is possibly TRBD2 (6 bases). Germline V gene data show CDR1 as SGHRS and CDR2 as YFSETQ. V was clipped by 4 bases and J by 2 bases, with 19 bases between them. The CDR3 has 16 amino acids. CDR3: CASSDGTHPTTYEQYF. In DNA, the CDR3 is TGCGCCAGCAGCGATGGGACTCACCCTACTACCTACGAGCAGTACTTC. The whole variable domain, filled in from reference TRBV5-1 and TRBJ2-7, reads KAGVTQTPRYLIKTRGQQVTLSCSPISGHRSVSWYQQTPGQGLQFLFEYFSETQRNKGNFPGRFSGRQFSNSRSEMNVSTLELGDSALYLCASSDGTHPTTYEQYFGPGTRLTVT.

The genes are TRBV18 and TRBJ2-5; 9 bases match TRBD2. The CDR3 consists of 16 residues. V shed 0 bases and J 2 bases; nucleotides not matched to a gene: 4. Germline V lookup: CDR1 KGHSH, CDR2 LQKENI. The DNA of the CDR3 is TGTGCCAGCTCACCACCGTCTAGCGGGAAACAAGAGACCCAGTACTTC. Translating gives CASSPPSSGKQETQYF.

The chain carries TRBV3-1 (or the pseudogene TRBV3-2) and TRBJ2-5; 8 bases fit TRBD1. Trimming cost V 3 bases and J 5 bases; bases outside gene matches: 5. Germline V CDR1 and CDR2: LGHDT, YNNKEL (reference sequence). This CDR3 comprises 14 residues. Here the CDR3 DNA reads TGTGCCAGCAGCCAGAACAGGGGGTGGGAGACCCAGTACTTC. It yields the protein CASSQNRGWETQYF.

The V gene is TRBV7-9, the J gene TRBJ1-4; no reliable D call. V shed 4 bases and J shed 0 bases, with 6 bases lying between them. Germline-derived CDR1 and CDR2 are SEHNR and FQNEAQ (reference sequence). CDR3 length: 14 amino acids. The DNA of the CDR3 is TGTGCCAGCAGCTCCGGGACAACTAATGAAAAACTGTTTTTT. Residues: CASSSGTTNEKLFF.

This clone was found once. The chain recombines TRBV5-1 with TRBJ1-6; 8 bases align to TRBD1. Germline assignment: CDR1 SGHRS and CDR2 YFSETQ. The CDR3 is 16 residues long. V was pared by 1 base and J by 11 bases, with 11 bases of the junction left unmatched. This CDR3 reads CASSLLTTGDEAPLHF. The DNA of the CDR3 is TGCGCCAGCAGCTTGTTGACGACAGGGGACGAGGCACCCCTCCACTTT. The variable domain in full, with the rest retrieved from reference TRBV5-1 and TRBJ1-6, is KAGVTQTPRYLIKTRGQQVTLSCSPISGHRSVSWYQQTPGQGLQFLFEYFSETQRNKGNFPGRFSGRQFSNSRSEMNVSTLELGDSALYLCASSLLTTGDEAPLHFGNGTRLTVT.

The rearrangement joins TRBV5-4 to TRBJ2-2, with a weak D call TRBD2 (5 bases). The CDR3 has 14 residues. Germline V lookup: CDR1 SGHNT, CDR2 YYREEE (reference sequence). V lost 1 base, J lost 7 bases, and 11 bases lay in between. The CDR3 bases are TGTGCCAGCAGCTTGAGGGCCGGAGGCGGGGAGCTGTTTTTT. This gives the protein CASSLRAGGGELFF.

The chain recombines TRBV9 with TRBJ2-5, with 7 bases matching TRBD1. Germline CDR1 reads SGDLS; CDR2 reads YYNGEE. V shed 4 bases and J 5 bases; nucleotides not matched to a gene: 14. This CDR3 has 16 residues. CDR3 sequence (DNA): TGTGCCAGCAGCCCAGATACAGGGGTTTCGTGGGAGACCCAGTACTTC. This encodes CASSPDTGVSWETQYF. The whole variable domain, filled in from reference TRBV9 and TRBJ2-5, reads DSGVTQTPKHLITATGQRVTLRCSPRSGDLSVYWYQQSLDQGLQFLIQYYNGEERAKGNILERFSAQQFPDLHSELNLSSLELGDSALYFCASSPDTGVSWETQYFGPGTRLLVL.